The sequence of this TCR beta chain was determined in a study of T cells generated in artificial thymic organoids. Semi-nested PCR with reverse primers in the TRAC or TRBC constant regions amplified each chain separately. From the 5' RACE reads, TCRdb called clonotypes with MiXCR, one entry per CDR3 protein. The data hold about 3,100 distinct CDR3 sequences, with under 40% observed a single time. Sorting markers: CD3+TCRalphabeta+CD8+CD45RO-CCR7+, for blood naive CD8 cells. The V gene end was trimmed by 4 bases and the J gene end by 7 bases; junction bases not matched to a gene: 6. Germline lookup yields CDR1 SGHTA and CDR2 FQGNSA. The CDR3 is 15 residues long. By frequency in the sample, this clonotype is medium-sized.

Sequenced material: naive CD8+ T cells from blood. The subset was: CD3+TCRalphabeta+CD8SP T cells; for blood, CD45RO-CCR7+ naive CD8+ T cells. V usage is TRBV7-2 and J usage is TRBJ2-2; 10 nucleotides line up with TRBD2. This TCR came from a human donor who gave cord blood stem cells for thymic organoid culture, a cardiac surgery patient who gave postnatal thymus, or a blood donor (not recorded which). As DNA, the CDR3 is TGTGCCAGCAGCTGGGAGCGGGAGGGCCGCGGGGAGCTGTTTTTT. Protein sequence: CASSWEREGRGELFF.